The next 5 T cell receptor beta chains were all read from a single sample in a study of control samples from healthy donors and cancer patients. The protocol was immunoSEQ multiplex PCR, while the TCRdb copy is restricted to in-frame clones and leaves out a portion. The sample has 100,000 to 150,000 clones, approximately 90% seen once. Sequenced: blood. Receptors originate from a young man in good health.

This chain joins TRBV6-1 and TRBJ2-7, with a weak D call TRBD2 (5 bases). V was cut by 2 bases and J by 1 base, with 9 bases left in between. Germline lookup yields CDR1 MNHNS and CDR2 SASEGT. The CDR3 sequence is 14 residues long. For the CDR3, the DNA is TGTGCCAGCAGTGAAAGGGAGACTTCCTACGAGCAGTACTTC. This codes for CASSERETSYEQYF.

The genes are TRBV5-1 and TRBJ1-6; a possible D gene is TRBD1 (5 bases). This CDR3 comprises 14 residues. Germline CDR1 is SGHRS and CDR2 is YFSETQ. V was clipped by 0 bases and J by 9 bases, with 10 bases between them. CDR3 amino acids: CASSLARVGSPLHF. The DNA of the CDR3 is TGCGCCAGCAGCTTGGCCAGGGTGGGTTCACCCCTCCACTTT.

V and J are TRBV13 and TRBJ1-2; 8 nucleotides match TRBD1. The junction had 7 bases not matched to a gene; V was cut back by 0 bases and J by 4 bases. The CDR3 contains 16 residues. Germline V gene data show CDR1 as PRHDT and CDR2 as FYEKMQ (reference sequence). CDR3: CASSLGDRGGGYGYTF. CDR3 bases: TGTGCCAGCAGCTTAGGAGACAGGGGAGGGGGCTATGGCTACACCTTC. Drawing the rest from reference TRBV13 and TRBJ1-2, the complete variable domain is AAGVIQSPRHLIKEKRETATLKCYPIPRHDTVYWYQQGPGQDPQFLISFYEKMQSDKGSIPDRFSAQQFSDYHSELNMSSLELGDSALYFCASSLGDRGGGYGYTFGSGTRLTVV.

This chain connects TRBV7-3 to TRBJ2-2; no reliable D call. Looked up from germline, CDR1 is SGHTA and CDR2 is FQGTGA. The CDR3 has 13 amino acids. Between the trimmed V and J ends, which lost 5 bases and 7 bases, there was a span of 11 bases. CDR3 sequence (DNA): TGTGCCAGCAGCACCCACACCGGCGGGGAGCTGTTTTTT. This codes for CASSTHTGGELFF.

This rearrangement joins TRBV29-1 to TRBJ1-2, with 9 bases matching TRBD1. In germline, CDR1 is SQVTM, CDR2 ANQGSEA. This CDR3 is 14 amino acids long. V trimming: 6 bases; J trimming: 0 bases; junction bases outside the gene matches: 5. Here the CDR3 DNA reads TGCAGCGTCGACGGGACAGGGACTAACTATGGCTACACCTTC. It codes for CSVDGTGTNYGYTF.